The sequence of this T cell receptor beta chain was determined in a study of control samples from healthy donors and cancer patients. Using immunoSEQ multiplex PCR, the repertoire was profiled, and TCRdb retains in-frame clones only, with some absent. Of about 160,000 clones listed, around 96% are singletons. Per the germline V gene, CDR1 is MNHNS and CDR2 is SASEGT. The CDR3 sequence is 19 residues long. V was trimmed by 2 bases and J by 0 bases, leaving 21 bases between them. This chain uses TRBV6-1 with TRBJ2-3, with a tentative D call TRBD1 (5 bases). This receptor was taken from a woman in her twenties or thirties in good health. The source material was blood. The CDR3 spells CASSESRWSRTTSTDTQYF. In DNA, the CDR3 is TGTGCCAGCAGTGAAAGCCGTTGGTCCCGGACAACGAGCACAGATACGCAGTATTTT.